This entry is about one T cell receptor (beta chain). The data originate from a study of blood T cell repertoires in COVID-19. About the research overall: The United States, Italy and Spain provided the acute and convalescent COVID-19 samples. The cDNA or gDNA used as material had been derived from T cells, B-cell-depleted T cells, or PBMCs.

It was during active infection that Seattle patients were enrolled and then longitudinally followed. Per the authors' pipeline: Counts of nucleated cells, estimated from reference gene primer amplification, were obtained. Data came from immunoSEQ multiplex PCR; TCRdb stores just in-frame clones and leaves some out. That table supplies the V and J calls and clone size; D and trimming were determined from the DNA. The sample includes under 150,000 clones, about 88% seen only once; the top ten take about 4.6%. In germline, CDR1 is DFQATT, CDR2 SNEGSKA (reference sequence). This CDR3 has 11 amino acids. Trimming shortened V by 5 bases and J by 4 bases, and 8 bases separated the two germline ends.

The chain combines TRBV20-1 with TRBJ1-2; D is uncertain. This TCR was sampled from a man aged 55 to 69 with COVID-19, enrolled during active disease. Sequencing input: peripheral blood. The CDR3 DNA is TGCAGTGCTCGGGAGTCCTATGGCTACACCTTC. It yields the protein CSARESYGYTF.